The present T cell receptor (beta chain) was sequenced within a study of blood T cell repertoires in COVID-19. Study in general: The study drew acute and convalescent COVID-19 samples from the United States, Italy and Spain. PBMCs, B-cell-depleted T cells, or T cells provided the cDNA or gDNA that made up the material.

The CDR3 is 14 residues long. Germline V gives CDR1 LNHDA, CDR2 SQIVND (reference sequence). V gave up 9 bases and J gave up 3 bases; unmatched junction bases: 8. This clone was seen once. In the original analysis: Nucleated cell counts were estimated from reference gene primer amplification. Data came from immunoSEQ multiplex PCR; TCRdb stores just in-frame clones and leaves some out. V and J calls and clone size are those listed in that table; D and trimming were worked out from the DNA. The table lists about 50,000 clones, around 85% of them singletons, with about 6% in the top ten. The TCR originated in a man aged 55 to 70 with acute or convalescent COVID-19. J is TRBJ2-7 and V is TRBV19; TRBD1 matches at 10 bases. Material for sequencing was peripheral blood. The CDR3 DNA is TGTGCCAGCAACCCCGGGACAGGGGACTACGAGCAGTACTTC. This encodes CASNPGTGDYEQYF.